This T cell receptor beta chain was captured by sequencing in a study of OX40 agonist ivuxolimab in advanced cancers. Comment on this clone: This specimen includes other DNA sequences encoding the same CDR3.

Method: immunoSEQ multiplex PCR; TCRdb's copy keeps in-frame clones and lacks some. The sample includes roughly 60,000 clones, roughly 90% seen only once; the top ten take roughly 0.45%. The CDR3 spans 13 residues. V was shortened by 5 bases and J by 6 bases, with 10 bases between the two germline ends. Germline CDR1 is SGHTA and CDR2 is FQGNSA. This receptor was taken from an adult with an advanced solid tumor such as melanoma, head and neck, liver or kidney cancer. The source was CD4+ or CD8+ T cells sorted from blood, collected in a trial of the OX40 agonist ivuxolimab. The chain employs TRBV7-2 and TRBJ2-2; D uncertain. CDR3 sequence reads: CASSPVRSGELFF. The DNA of the CDR3 is TGTGCCAGCAGCCCCGTCCGCTCCGGGGAGCTGTTTTTT.